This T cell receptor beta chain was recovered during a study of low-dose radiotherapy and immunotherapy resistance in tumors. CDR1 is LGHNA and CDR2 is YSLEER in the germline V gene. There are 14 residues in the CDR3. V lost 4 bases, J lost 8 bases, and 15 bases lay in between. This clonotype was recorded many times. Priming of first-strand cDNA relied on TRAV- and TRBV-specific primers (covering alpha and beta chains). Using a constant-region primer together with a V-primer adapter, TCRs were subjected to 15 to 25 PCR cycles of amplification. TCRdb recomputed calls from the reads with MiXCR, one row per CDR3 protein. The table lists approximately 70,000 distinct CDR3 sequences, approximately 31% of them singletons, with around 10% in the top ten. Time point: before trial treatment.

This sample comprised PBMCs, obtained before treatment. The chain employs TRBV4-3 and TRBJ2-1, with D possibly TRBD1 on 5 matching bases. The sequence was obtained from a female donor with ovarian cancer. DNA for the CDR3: TGCGCCAGCAGCCCAAAGGGCCAGGGCCATGAGCAGTTCTTC. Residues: CASSPKGQGHEQFF.